Given below is one TCR beta chain in context. This record comes from a study of blood T cell repertoires in COVID-19. Study background: Material from acute and convalescent COVID-19 was sourced from the United States, Italy and Spain. PBMCs, B-cell-depleted T cells, or T cells were the source of the cDNA or gDNA that made up the material.

In the original workflow: For nucleated cells, counts were estimated from reference gene primer amplification. TCRdb's copy holds only in-frame clones and misses some; the assay was immunoSEQ multiplex PCR. V and J calls plus clone size are reproduced from that table; the DNA served to infer D and trimming. The sample has some 160,000 clones; 83% are singletons. J gave up 4 bases and V 4 bases, and 7 bases lay outside the gene matches. The CDR3 spans 15 residues. The germline CDR1 and CDR2 sequences are LNHDA and SQIVND (reference sequence). Input material: peripheral blood. The TCR was taken from a human donor in a cohort sampled during active COVID-19. The chain employs TRBV19 and TRBJ2-7; 10 bases align to TRBD1. DNA for the CDR3: TGTGCCAGTAGTAGGACAGGGGGTTCTAGGTACGAGCAGTACTTC. Translation gives CASSRTGGSRYEQYF.